Presented here are 11 T cell receptor beta chains from one specimen sequenced in a study of blood T cell repertoires in COVID-19. Only in-frame clones appear in the TCRdb table, and some are missing; sequencing was by immunoSEQ multiplex PCR. The sample has 150,000 to 200,000 clones; 89% are singletons. The sequenced material came from peripheral blood. Every receptor here comes from a man aged 40-55 years with acute or convalescent COVID-19.

This clone came up once. The same CDR3 is also encoded by other DNA sequences in this sample. This chain connects TRBV7-6 to TRBJ2-2, with 10 bases lining up with TRBD1. With V trimmed by 4 bases and J by 2 bases, 1 base remained unmatched. The CDR3 is 15 amino acids. Germline values: CDR1 SGHVS, CDR2 FNYEAQ. DNA for the CDR3: TGTGCCAGCAGCTCGACAGGGGGCAACACCGGGGAGCTGTTTTTT. Translating gives CASSSTGGNTGELFF.

This chain uses TRBV30 with TRBJ1-2; D is perhaps TRBD1 (6 bases). The germline V gene has CDR1 GTSNPN and CDR2 SVGIG (reference sequence). V was trimmed by 7 bases and J by 6 bases, leaving 15 bases between them. The CDR3 is made up of 12 amino acids. The CDR3 spells CAFSETGDGYTF. CDR3 coding DNA: TGTGCCTTCTCCGAGACAGGAGATGGCTACACCTTC. Based on the CDR3 plus reference TRBV30 and TRBJ1-2, the full variable domain is SQTIHQWPATLVQPVGSPLSLECTVEGTSNPNLYWYRQAAGRGLQLLFYSVGIGQISSEVPQNLSASRPQDRQFILSSKKLLLSDSGFYLCAFSETGDGYTFGSGTRLTVV.

This chain links TRBV10-3 with TRBJ2-4; 7 positions agree with TRBD1. V lost 8 bases to trimming and J lost 4 bases; unmatched junction nucleotides: 11. The CDR3 sequence is 15 residues long. Per the germline V gene, CDR1 is ENHRY and CDR2 is SYGVKD. The CDR3 loop reads CAIATRPGQKNIQYF. The CDR3 nucleotides are TGTGCCATCGCCACTCGACCGGGACAGAAAAACATTCAGTACTTC.

The chain joins TRBV4-3 to TRBJ1-6; 10 nucleotides align to TRBD1. This CDR3 is built from 15 residues. V dropped 0 bases and J dropped 8; count of bases not matched to a gene: 1. Germline loops: CDR1 LGHNA, CDR2 YSLEER. CDR3 region: CASSQDGTGDSPLHF. The CDR3 coding sequence is TGCGCCAGCAGCCAAGATGGGACAGGGGATTCACCCCTCCACTTT.

A single count supports this clone. The rearrangement links TRBV18 to TRBJ2-1; 13 nucleotides line up with TRBD2. CDR1 and CDR2 from the germline V gene are KGHSH and LQKENI. V dropped 0 bases and J dropped 9; count of bases not matched to a gene: 5. The length of the CDR3 is 16 residues. The CDR3 DNA reads as TGTGCCAGCTCACCACCCGGACTAGCGGGGGCCGGTGAGCAGTTCTTC. This gives the protein CASSPPGLAGAGEQFF.

The V call is TRBV15, the J call TRBJ1-1, with 7 bases aligning to TRBD1. The ends lost 3 bases at V and 2 bases at J; junction bases unmatched: 12. Germline V gene data show CDR1 as LNHNV and CDR2 as YYDKDF (reference sequence). The CDR3 is 17 amino acids. CDR3 sequence: CATSRLPRQGTNTEAFF. The CDR3 region has the DNA TGTGCCACCAGCAGGCTGCCCCGACAGGGCACTAACACTGAAGCTTTCTTT.

The chain carries TRBV10-1 and TRBJ2-2; 10 nucleotides agree with TRBD1. The germline CDR1 and CDR2 sequences are WNHNN and SYGVQD (reference sequence). The CDR3 covers 15 residues. With 2 bases clipped from V and 4 bases from J, the junction kept 1 base outside the gene matches. CDR3 nucleotide sequence: TGCGCCAGCAGTGAGCGGGACAGGGGCACCGGGGAGCTGTTTTTT. Translating it yields CASSERDRGTGELFF.

The V call is TRBV6-6, the J call TRBJ1-2, with 9 bases fitting TRBD1. Germline V gene sequence: CDR1 MNHNY, CDR2 SVGAGI (reference sequence). CDR3 length: 13 amino acids. V was pared by 2 bases and J by 11 bases, with 6 bases of the junction left unmatched. The CDR3 sequence: CASSYDRGYSYTF. CDR3 DNA: TGTGCCAGCAGTTACGACAGGGGGTATAGTTACACCTTC.

This chain uses TRBV5-1 with TRBJ2-1, with a weak D call TRBD2 (6 bases). Germline CDR1 reads SGHRS; CDR2 reads YFSETQ. The CDR3 length is 15 residues. V lost 5 bases, J lost 1 base, and 13 bases lay in between. CDR3 region: CASSTGTPSYNEQFF. The CDR3 bases are TGCGCCAGCAGTACCGGGACTCCGTCCTACAATGAGCAGTTCTTC.

CDR3 sequence: CASSQVQTSSGTYNSPLHF. CDR3 in DNA: TGTGCCAGCAGCCAAGTACAAACCAGCTCGGGGACCTATAATTCACCCCTCCACTTT. The chain couples TRBV14 to TRBJ1-6; no firm D call. Per the germline V gene, CDR1 is SGHDN and CDR2 is FVKESK. Trimming took 1 base from V and 2 from J, leaving 18 bases between them. The CDR3 has 19 amino acids.

A word on this clone: Relative to the germline gene, one junction end is altered; a read error may explain this. The sample carries other DNA sequences with the same CDR3. The gene calls are TRBV18 and TRBJ2-3; the match to TRBD2 covers 14 bases. The CDR3 totals 18 residues. The V gene's germline CDR1 is KGHSH and CDR2 LQKENI. DNA for the CDR3: TGTGCCAGCTCGCCACCGACGAGACTAGCGGGGGGGCTGTATACGCAGTATTTT. Its translation is CASSPPTRLAGGLYTQYF.